One and the same sample provided the 21 T cell receptor beta chains below, sequenced in a study of early T cells in non-severe SARS-CoV-2 infection. TCRdb re-called the 5' RACE reads through MiXCR, storing one row per CDR3 protein. The sample contains tens of thousands of distinct CDR3 sequences, roughly 12% of which appear only once. Sequenced material: whole blood, taken at baseline. The source of these receptors is an adult who was a healthcare worker with PCR-confirmed SARS-CoV-2 infection or an uninfected control (not recorded which).

The J gene is TRBJ2-7, the V gene TRBV5-1, with 9 bases aligning to TRBD2. CDR3 length: 14 amino acids. With V trimmed by 1 base and J by 3 bases, 2 bases remained unmatched. Germline CDR1 is SGHRS and CDR2 is YFSETQ. As DNA, the CDR3 is TGCGCCAGCAGCTTGAATAGCGGGAGCTACGAGCAGTACTTC. Protein sequence: CASSLNSGSYEQYF.

This clonotype was seen ten or more times. The rearrangement uses TRBV18 and TRBJ2-5; D uncertain. Per germline, CDR1 KGHSH and CDR2 LQKENI. Trimming shortened V by 2 bases and J by 2 bases, and 15 bases separated the two germline ends. The CDR3 is made up of 16 amino acids. The CDR3: CASSPSDPYNQETQYF. CDR3 bases: TGTGCCAGCTCACCAAGCGATCCGTATAATCAAGAGACCCAGTACTTC.

The chain joins TRBV9 to TRBJ2-1, with D perhaps matching TRBD2 (7 bases). Trimming left V 0 bases short and J 8 bases short, with 18 bases between. CDR1 SGDLS and CDR2 YYNGEE come from the germline V gene. The CDR3 contains 16 residues. The CDR3 sequence: CASSVAGGALRDEQFF. The CDR3 nucleotides read TGTGCCAGCAGCGTAGCTGGGGGGGCCCTCAGGGATGAGCAGTTCTTC.

This chain joins TRBV20-1 and TRBJ2-1; D is unclear. The CDR3 loop spans 12 amino acids. V was shortened by 7 bases and J by 10 bases, with 17 bases between the two germline ends. Germline assignment: CDR1 DFQATT and CDR2 SNEGSKA (reference sequence). The CDR3 reads CSDKILGSEQFF. CDR3 DNA sequence: TGCAGTGATAAAATCCTAGGTTCCGAGCAGTTCTTC.

The sample holds a few counts of this clonotype. For the CDR3, the DNA is TGCAGCGTAGAATCGCCCGCCATGAACACTGAAGCTTTCTTT. Translating it yields CSVESPAMNTEAFF. V gene TRBV29-1 combines with J gene TRBJ1-1; D is unclear. The germline V gene encodes CDR1 SQVTM and CDR2 ANQGSEA. The CDR3 length is 14 residues. V lost 6 bases, J lost 0 bases, and 14 bases lay in between.

The sample holds many counts of this clonotype. The chain links TRBV20-1 to TRBJ2-7; 8 nucleotides agree with TRBD2. V dropped 5 bases and J dropped 0; count of bases not matched to a gene: 6. The CDR3 totals 14 residues. Per germline, CDR1 DFQATT and CDR2 SNEGSKA (reference sequence). CDR3 sequence (DNA): TGCAGTGCTCTTAGCGGGGACCGCTCCTACGAGCAGTACTTC. Amino acids: CSALSGDRSYEQYF.

The V and J genes are TRBV5-1 and TRBJ2-7, with 11 bases aligning to TRBD2. This CDR3 spans 19 amino acids. CDR1 is SGHRS and CDR2 is YFSETQ in the germline V gene. V lost 2 bases and J lost 5; bases outside the gene matches: 18. Here the CDR3 reads CASSFGHLVSSGGPDEQYF. DNA of the CDR3: TGCGCCAGCAGCTTCGGGCATTTGGTCTCTAGCGGGGGGCCGGACGAGCAGTACTTC.

The sample holds a few counts of this clonotype. Since no conserved phenylalanine or tryptophan closes the CDR3, a read error is the likely cause. The DNA is omitted, as the CDR3 cannot be located on it reliably, and the CDR3 follows TCRdb's listing. The chain employs TRBV20-1 and TRBJ2-7; the listed D gene, TRBD2, was not tested against the DNA. Germline CDR1 and CDR2: DFQATT and SNEGSKA (reference sequence). Including both end residues, the CDR3 is 13 amino acids long. CDR3 sequence: CSARDRLAGGIMI.

In its sample, this clonotype was seen a few times. The chain uses TRBV6-6 and TRBJ1-2; D remains unclear. Germline V gene data show CDR1 as MNHNY and CDR2 as SVGAGI (reference sequence). Trimming shortened V by 2 bases and J by 8 bases, and 6 bases separated the two germline ends. This CDR3 comprises 11 residues. The CDR3 loop is CASSYNIGYTF. CDR3 nucleotides: TGTGCCAGCAGTTACAACATCGGCTACACCTTC.

In its sample, this clonotype was seen many times. The chain employs TRBV15 and TRBJ2-4; 9 positions agree with TRBD1. V dropped 3 bases and J dropped 12; count of bases not matched to a gene: 6. This CDR3 has 13 amino acids. Per germline, CDR1 LNHNV and CDR2 YYDKDF (reference sequence). The CDR3 sequence is CATSRDRGNDQYF. The DNA of the CDR3 is TGTGCCACCAGCAGGGACAGGGGTAACGATCAGTACTTC.

This clonotype has more than one count but fewer than ten. V is TRBV25-1 and J is TRBJ2-1, with D perhaps given as TRBD1 or TRBD2 (5 bases each). Per germline, CDR1 MGHDK and CDR2 SYGVNS. V lost 5 bases, J lost 6 bases, and 14 bases lay in between. The CDR3 contains 14 residues. The DNA of the CDR3 is TGTGCCAGCAGTACCTCCGGGACCATCAATGAGCAGTTCTTC. It yields the protein CASSTSGTINEQFF.

This clonotype was detected only a few times. The chain carries TRBV19 and TRBJ2-3; 9 positions match TRBD2. Germline V gives CDR1 LNHDA, CDR2 SQIVND (reference sequence). The length of the CDR3 is 15 residues. The junction had 6 bases not matched to a gene; V was cut back by 4 bases and J by 4 bases. The CDR3 DNA reads TGTGCCAGTAGTACCCCGGGACTAGCAGCAGATACGCAGTATTTT. Amino acid sequence: CASSTPGLAADTQYF.

This clonotype occurred a few times. The rearrangement links TRBV11-2 to TRBJ2-1, with D perhaps TRBD2 (5 bases). This CDR3 is built from 16 residues. CDR1 and CDR2 (germline): SGHAT, FQNNGV. V shed 1 base and J shed 3 bases, with 13 bases lying between them. CDR3 DNA sequence: TGTGCCAGCAGCTTAGGGCGGGTCCCAATCTACAATGAGCAGTTCTTC. Translation gives CASSLGRVPIYNEQFF.

This clonotype showed up just a few times. The chain is built from TRBV27 and TRBJ2-3; D gene unclear. The germline V and J ends were trimmed by 2 bases and 0 bases, with 6 bases remaining between them. The V gene's germline CDR1 is MNHEY and CDR2 SMNVEV (reference sequence). The CDR3 contains 14 residues. The CDR3 region has the DNA TGTGCCAGCAGTTTAAGACCTAGCACAGATACGCAGTATTTT. This codes for CASSLRPSTDTQYF.

The chain is built from TRBV18 and TRBJ2-7; D is unresolved. CDR3 length: 14 residues. V shed 3 bases and J shed 2 bases, with 11 bases lying between them. The germline CDR1 and CDR2 sequences are KGHSH and LQKENI. CDR3 nucleotides: TGTGCCAGCTCACCCGGCCGGGTCACCTACGAGCAGTACTTC. Amino acid sequence: CASSPGRVTYEQYF.

This clonotype was observed a handful of times. This sequence joins TRBV9 and TRBJ1-2; D is ambiguous. Germline-derived CDR1 and CDR2 are SGDLS and YYNGEE. Trimming took off 4 bases at V and 6 bases at J, with 13 bases between the two ends. The length of the CDR3 is 13 residues. The DNA of the CDR3 is TGTGCCAGCAGCCCCGACTTCAGCGATGGCTACACCTTC. This translates into CASSPDFSDGYTF. The full variable domain, its missing parts supplied by reference TRBV9 and TRBJ1-2, is DSGVTQTPKHLITATGQRVTLRCSPRSGDLSVYWYQQSLDQGLQFLIQYYNGEERAKGNILERFSAQQFPDLHSELNLSSLELGDSALYFCASSPDFSDGYTFGSGTRLTVV.

Of note for this clonotype: A junction end diverges from the germline sequence, so it may reflect a read error. The rearrangement joins TRBV29-1 to TRBJ2-3, with 7 bases identical to TRBD2. The V gene's germline CDR1 is SQVTM and CDR2 ANQGSEA. This CDR3 is 15 amino acids long. The CDR3 loop is CGVEVGAGLVDTQYF. The CDR3 region has the DNA TGCGGCGTTGAAGTAGGAGCGGGGCTGGTAGATACGCAGTATTTT.

The genes are TRBV28 and TRBJ2-4; the D call may be TRBD1 or TRBD2 (5 bases each). Germline V lookup: CDR1 MDHEN, CDR2 SYDVKM. V dropped 7 bases and J dropped 1 base, with 11 bases sitting between them. This CDR3 has 14 amino acids. The CDR3 nucleotides read TGTGCCAGCACTACCAGGGACGCCAAAAACATTCAGTACTTC. This sequence encodes CASTTRDAKNIQYF.

This clonotype was seen a few times. The chain links TRBV2 to TRBJ2-3; D gene uncertain. CDR1 is SNHLY, CDR2 FYNNEI, per germline. The CDR3 extends over 13 amino acids. Trimming took off 2 bases at V and 8 bases at J, with 11 bases between the two ends. This chain's CDR3 is CASSEFGVGTQYF. The CDR3 region has the DNA TGTGCCAGCAGTGAATTTGGAGTGGGTACGCAGTATTTT.

This sequence joins TRBV12-3 or TRBV12-4 and TRBJ2-5; 8 positions match TRBD1. The CDR3 covers 16 residues. With V trimmed by 5 bases and J by 5 bases, 13 bases remained unmatched. The CDR3 loop reads CASSPGTGERWETQYF. In nucleotides, the CDR3 is TGTGCCAGCAGTCCCGGGACAGGAGAGAGGTGGGAGACCCAGTACTTC.

This clonotype was seen a few times. This chain joins TRBV7-9 and TRBJ2-7; D unclear. V shed 0 bases and J shed 4 bases, with 4 bases lying between them. The CDR3 is made up of 12 amino acids. CDR1 is SEHNR, CDR2 FQNEAQ, per germline (reference sequence). The CDR3 region is CASSLAHYEQYF. The CDR3 region has the DNA TGTGCCAGCAGCTTAGCCCATTACGAGCAGTACTTC.